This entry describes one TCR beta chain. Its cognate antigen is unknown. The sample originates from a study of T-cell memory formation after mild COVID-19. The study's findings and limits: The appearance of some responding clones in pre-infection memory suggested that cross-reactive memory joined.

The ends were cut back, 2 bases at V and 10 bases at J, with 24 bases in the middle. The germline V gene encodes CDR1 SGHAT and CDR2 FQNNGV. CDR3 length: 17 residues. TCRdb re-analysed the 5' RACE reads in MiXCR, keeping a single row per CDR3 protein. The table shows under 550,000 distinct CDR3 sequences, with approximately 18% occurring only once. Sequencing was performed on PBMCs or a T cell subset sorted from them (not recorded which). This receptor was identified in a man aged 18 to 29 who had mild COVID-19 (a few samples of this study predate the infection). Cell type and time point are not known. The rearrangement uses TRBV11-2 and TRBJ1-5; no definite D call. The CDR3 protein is CASSLPQDRPMVFPQHF. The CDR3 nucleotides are TGTGCCAGCAGCTTACCACAAGACCGCCCTATGGTTTTTCCCCAGCATTTT.